The 31 T cell receptor beta chains listed next were all sequenced from one sample in a study of blood T cell repertoires in COVID-19. Measured with immunoSEQ multiplex PCR; TCRdb has only the in-frame clones, and not every one. The data show 300,000 to 450,000 clones, almost 90% seen once. Sequenced material: PBMCs or T cells enriched from blood (not recorded which). The receptor source for this set is a woman in her 30s who had been exposed to COVID-19.

This clone was seen many times. Here the CDR3 DNA reads TGTGCCAGCAGCTTAACGGGCCCTTCTAACTATGGCTACACCTTC. Protein product: CASSLTGPSNYGYTF. This chain joins TRBV7-3 and TRBJ1-2; D is ambiguous. This CDR3 comprises 15 residues. Germline assignment: CDR1 SGHTA and CDR2 FQGTGA. V lost 0 bases and J lost 0, with 8 bases in between.

This clone was recorded once. This rearrangement joins TRBV5-1 to TRBJ2-5; the D gene is possibly TRBD2 (5 bases). Germline V gene sequence: CDR1 SGHRS, CDR2 YFSETQ. V lost 2 bases, J lost 5 bases, and 10 bases lay in between. The CDR3 length is 13 residues. CDR3: CASSFWEQETQYF. CDR3 DNA sequence: TGCGCCAGCAGCTTTTGGGAGCAGGAGACCCAGTACTTC. The entire variable domain, with the rest obtained from reference TRBV5-1 and TRBJ2-5, is as follows: KAGVTQTPRYLIKTRGQQVTLSCSPISGHRSVSWYQQTPGQGLQFLFEYFSETQRNKGNFPGRFSGRQFSNSRSEMNVSTLELGDSALYLCASSFWEQETQYFGPGTRLLVL.

The chain combines TRBV14 with TRBJ1-2, with 9 nucleotides matching TRBD1. Germline CDR1 is SGHDN and CDR2 is FVKESK. The CDR3 is 13 amino acids. V gave up 2 bases and J gave up 7 bases; unmatched junction bases: 2. CDR3 DNA: TGTGCCAGCAGCCAACGGACAGGGGCTGGCTACACCTTC. Its translation is CASSQRTGAGYTF. The whole variable domain, filled in from reference TRBV14 and TRBJ1-2, reads EAGVTQFPSHSVIEKGQTVTLRCDPISGHDNLYWYRRVMGKEIKFLLHFVKESKQDESGMPNNRFLAERTGGTYSTLKVQPAELEDSGVYFCASSQRTGAGYTFGSGTRLTVV.

This sequence joins TRBV19 and TRBJ1-1, with TRBD1 matching over 10 bases. This CDR3 spans 15 amino acids. In germline, CDR1 is LNHDA, CDR2 SQIVND (reference sequence). Unmatched junction bases numbered 6, after V lost 4 bases and J lost 4 bases. The CDR3 reads CASSTRTGGPTEAFF. The CDR3 DNA follows: TGTGCCAGTAGTACGAGGACAGGGGGGCCCACTGAAGCTTTCTTT.

The rearrangement uses TRBV3-1 (or the pseudogene TRBV3-2) and TRBJ2-7; 8 nucleotides agree with TRBD1. CDR3 size: 15 residues. V dropped 1 base and J dropped 2; count of bases not matched to a gene: 4. Germline V gives CDR1 LGHDT, CDR2 YNNKEL (reference sequence). This CDR3 reads CASSQAGTGAYEQYF. CDR3 nucleotides: TGTGCCAGCAGCCAAGCAGGGACAGGCGCCTACGAGCAGTACTTC.

The CDR3 reads CATSDFGQGNIQYF. In nucleotides, the CDR3 is TGTGCCACCAGTGATTTCGGTCAGGGAAACATTCAGTACTTC. This rearrangement joins TRBV24-1 to TRBJ2-4; D may be TRBD1 (5 bases). The V gene lost 1 base and the J gene lost 6 bases, with 9 bases spanning the gap. Germline CDR1 reads KGHDR; CDR2 reads SFDVKD. The CDR3 has 14 amino acids.

The CDR3 protein is CASGRDRSYNEQFF. In DNA form, the CDR3 reads TGTGCCAGCGGTCGCGACAGGAGCTACAATGAGCAGTTCTTC. The chain joins TRBV27 to TRBJ2-1, with a possible D match to TRBD1 (6 bases). Germline V lookup: CDR1 MNHEY, CDR2 SMNVEV (reference sequence). The CDR3 is made up of 14 amino acids. Trimming took off 8 bases at V and 3 bases at J, with 14 bases between the two ends.

The chain joins TRBV28 to TRBJ2-7, with TRBD2 matching over 11 bases. The CDR3 runs to 16 residues. CDR1 is MDHEN and CDR2 is SYDVKM in the germline V gene. The trim removed 2 bases at V and 2 bases at J, leaving 5 bases unmatched. The CDR3 DNA sequence: TGTGCCAGCAGTTTAAGGGGACTAGCGGAGACCTACGAGCAGTACTTC. Its translation is CASSLRGLAETYEQYF.

The chain links TRBV5-1 to TRBJ1-1, with a possible D match to TRBD1 (5 bases). V lost 5 bases and J 3 bases, leaving 11 bases between the germline ends. This CDR3 has 13 residues. Per germline, CDR1 SGHRS and CDR2 YFSETQ. The CDR3 bases are TGCGCCAGCAGTTGGGCCAGGGACACTGAAGCTTTCTTT. It codes for CASSWARDTEAFF.

The chain links TRBV5-1 to TRBJ1-4, with 11 bases lining up with TRBD1. J lost 3 bases, V lost 0 bases, and 7 bases had no gene match. CDR1 is SGHRS, CDR2 YFSETQ, per germline. The CDR3 sequence is 18 residues long. The CDR3 loop is CASSLARTGGWPNEKLFF. CDR3 bases: TGCGCCAGCAGCTTGGCCCGGACAGGGGGCTGGCCTAATGAAAAACTGTTTTTT.

The chain links TRBV7-9 to TRBJ2-7, with a weak D call TRBD2 (5 bases). The V gene lost 0 bases and the J gene lost 6 bases, with 15 bases spanning the gap. The CDR3 covers 15 residues. Germline CDR1 SEHNR, CDR2 FQNEAQ (reference sequence). CDR3 bases: TGTGCCAGCAGCTTAGCGGGGAGTCTAGCCTTCGAGCAGTACTTC. This translates into CASSLAGSLAFEQYF.

V and J are TRBV5-8 and TRBJ2-7, with D unclear. The V gene's germline CDR1 is SGHTS and CDR2 YDEGEE. V lost 1 base and J 0 bases, leaving 11 bases between the germline ends. The CDR3 is 15 amino acids. The CDR3 region is CASSLRGAPSYEQYF. The CDR3 bases are TGTGCCAGCAGCTTGAGAGGCGCCCCCTCCTACGAGCAGTACTTC.

The V call is TRBV7-2, the J call TRBJ2-1; no reliable D call. The CDR3 has 14 amino acids. Germline V gene lookup returns CDR1 SGHTA and CDR2 FQGNSA. The ends were cut back, 5 bases at V and 2 bases at J, with 10 bases in the middle. The CDR3 loop reads CASSTWRPYNEQFF. CDR3 nucleotide sequence: TGTGCCAGCAGCACTTGGAGACCCTACAATGAGCAGTTCTTC.

This clone appeared a single time. This chain joins TRBV28 and TRBJ1-1; D possibly corresponds to TRBD1 (5 bases). The CDR3 extends over 14 amino acids. Germline V CDR1 and CDR2: MDHEN, SYDVKM. V was shortened by 2 bases and J by 5 bases, with 12 bases between the two germline ends. The CDR3 bases are TGTGCCAGCAGTTTAGATCAGGGAATAACTGAAGCTTTCTTT. Residues: CASSLDQGITEAFF.

The chain couples TRBV18 to TRBJ1-6; TRBD1 is a possible D gene (5 bases). The CDR3 spans 13 residues. V lost 3 bases and J 8 bases, leaving 8 bases between the germline ends. Germline CDR1 reads KGHSH; CDR2 reads LQKENI. For the CDR3, the DNA is TGTGCCAGCTCACCCCAAGGGGATTCACCCCTCCACTTT. Its translation is CASSPQGDSPLHF.

V gene TRBV11-2 combines with J gene TRBJ2-7; D is possibly TRBD2 (5 bases). The CDR3 totals 14 residues. CDR1 is SGHAT and CDR2 is FQNNGV in the germline V gene. The V and J ends lost 3 bases and 0 bases respectively, with 9 bases between them. The CDR3 loop is CASSFQRDSYEQYF. In nucleotides, the CDR3 is TGTGCCAGCAGCTTTCAACGGGACTCCTACGAGCAGTACTTC.

The chain combines TRBV15 with TRBJ2-1; 7 bases line up with TRBD2. From germline, CDR1 is LNHNV and CDR2 YYDKDF (reference sequence). This CDR3 contains 16 residues. Unmatched junction bases numbered 14, after V lost 5 bases and J lost 7 bases. CDR3 in amino acids: CATSGGGGSLDNEQFF. DNA for the CDR3: TGTGCCACCAGCGGAGGTGGCGGGAGCCTTGATAATGAGCAGTTCTTC.

This chain uses TRBV15 with TRBJ2-7, with TRBD1 as a possible D gene (6 bases). Per germline, CDR1 LNHNV and CDR2 YYDKDF (reference sequence). V shed 0 bases and J shed 2 bases, with 8 bases lying between them. The CDR3 runs to 14 residues. CDR3 in DNA: TGTGCCACCAGCAGAGATTACAGGGCCTACGAGCAGTACTTC. Its translation is CATSRDYRAYEQYF. The variable domain in full, with the rest retrieved from reference TRBV15 and TRBJ2-7, is DAMVIQNPRYQVTQFGKPVTLSCSQTLNHNVMYWYQQKSSQAPKLLFHYYDKDFNNEADTPDNFQSRRPNTSFCFLDIRSPGLGDTAMYLCATSRDYRAYEQYFGPGTRLTVT.

This chain links TRBV5-4 with TRBJ2-1; 9 bases map to TRBD2. CDR1 is SGHNT and CDR2 is YYREEE in the germline V gene (reference sequence). The V and J ends lost 9 bases and 4 bases, in that order; junction bases with no gene match: 5. The CDR3 is 13 residues long. The CDR3 loop reads CAIAGATYNEQFF. CDR3 nucleotide sequence: TGTGCCATAGCGGGAGCCACTTACAATGAGCAGTTCTTC.

The DNA of the CDR3 is TGTGCCAGCAGTTACGGGACAGGGAGCTCCTACGAGCAGTACTTC. This translates into CASSYGTGSSYEQYF. V gene TRBV6-5 combines with J gene TRBJ2-7; TRBD1 aligns across 9 bases. The CDR3 covers 15 residues. CDR1 and CDR2 (germline): MNHEY, SVGAGI. With V trimmed by 2 bases and J by 0 bases, 2 bases remained unmatched.

The chain employs TRBV9 and TRBJ1-5, with D possibly matching TRBD1 (6 bases). This CDR3 comprises 15 residues. Germline V lookup: CDR1 SGDLS, CDR2 YYNGEE. Trimming removed 0 bases at V and 3 bases at J, with 10 bases between. The CDR3 bases are TGTGCCAGCAGCGTAGGAGGACAGAACAATCAGCCCCAGCATTTT. This encodes CASSVGGQNNQPQHF.

This rearrangement joins TRBV10-3 to TRBJ1-5; D possibly corresponds to TRBD1 (6 bases). Trimming removed 10 bases at V and 2 bases at J, with 12 bases between. The CDR3 has 13 residues. Per the germline V gene, CDR1 is ENHRY and CDR2 is SYGVKD. This chain's CDR3 is CATNRAGNQPQHF. CDR3 DNA: TGTGCCACCAACAGGGCTGGCAATCAGCCCCAGCATTTT.

This sequence joins TRBV3-1 (or the pseudogene TRBV3-2) and TRBJ2-7; 9 positions match TRBD2. V gave up 1 base and J gave up 10 bases; unmatched junction bases: 2. The CDR3 is 12 amino acids. Germline V CDR1 and CDR2: LGHDT, YNNKEL (reference sequence). The CDR3 sequence: CASSQGTSAQYF. The CDR3 DNA reads as TGTGCCAGCAGCCAAGGGACTAGCGCCCAGTACTTC.

The CDR3, as DNA: TGTGCCAGCAGTGAAGCTGTCGGGGGGAATCAGCCCCAGCATTTT. Translation: CASSEAVGGNQPQHF. This sequence joins TRBV6-1 and TRBJ1-5, with D perhaps matching TRBD1 (5 bases). The CDR3 contains 15 residues. Trimming removed 0 bases at V and 4 bases at J, with 10 bases between. In germline, CDR1 is MNHNS, CDR2 SASEGT.

V is TRBV25-1 and J is TRBJ1-4; 10 bases fit TRBD1. The trim removed 9 bases at V and 0 bases at J, leaving 4 bases unmatched. CDR1 and CDR2 (germline): MGHDK, SYGVNS. The CDR3 is 15 residues long. The CDR3 loop is CASRDRGSTNEKLFF. The CDR3 coding sequence is TGTGCCAGTAGGGACAGGGGATCAACTAATGAAAAACTGTTTTTT. The full variable domain, rest sourced from reference TRBV25-1 and TRBJ1-4, is EADIYQTPRYLVIGTGKKITLECSQTMGHDKMYWYQQDPGMELHLIHYSYGVNSTEKGDLSSESTVSRIRTEHFPLTLESARPSHTSQYLCASRDRGSTNEKLFFGSGTQLSVL.

This clone has a single count. The CDR3 is CASRLTSTYEQYF. The DNA of the CDR3 is TGCGCCAGCCGGCTGACTAGCACCTACGAGCAGTACTTC. The rearrangement links TRBV10-2 to TRBJ2-7, with TRBD2 identical over 7 bases. Trimming at V came to 8 bases and at J to 2 bases, leaving 6 bases not matched to a gene. There are 13 residues in the CDR3. Germline V CDR1 and CDR2: WSHSY, SAAADI.

The chain carries TRBV5-1 and TRBJ2-2, with D perhaps TRBD2 (5 bases). The CDR3 has 14 amino acids. Trimming cost V 1 base and J 7 bases, with 11 bases left between them. Germline V gene lookup returns CDR1 SGHRS and CDR2 YFSETQ. The CDR3 region is CASSLFTGNGELFF. The CDR3 DNA reads TGCGCCAGCAGCTTGTTTACCGGGAACGGGGAGCTGTTTTTT.

This rearrangement joins TRBV19 to TRBJ2-1; TRBD2 matches 7 bases. Germline assignment: CDR1 LNHDA and CDR2 SQIVND (reference sequence). CDR3 length: 16 residues. Trimming at V came to 0 bases and at J to 9 bases, leaving 11 bases not matched to a gene. Written as DNA, the CDR3 is TGTGCCAGTAGTATAGAGCGGGAGTGGGCTCTAATTGAGCAGTTCTTC. It is translated as CASSIEREWALIEQFF.

The genes are TRBV20-1 and TRBJ2-1; D is unresolved. The germline gives CDR1 DFQATT, CDR2 SNEGSKA (reference sequence). The CDR3 loop spans 13 amino acids. V was trimmed by 3 bases and J by 0 bases, leaving 6 bases between them. The CDR3 sequence: CSASIFSYNEQFF. The CDR3 DNA sequence: TGCAGTGCTAGTATCTTCTCCTACAATGAGCAGTTCTTC.

This clone was observed once. CDR3 in DNA: TGCGCCAGCAGCTGGCAGGGGGCAGGGGAGACCCAGTACTTC. It translates to CASSWQGAGETQYF. The chain combines TRBV5-1 with TRBJ2-5, with TRBD1 matching 8 bases. This CDR3 is 14 amino acids long. Germline CDR1 and CDR2: SGHRS and YFSETQ. Germline trimming cut 3 bases from V and 5 bases from J; bases unmatched to any gene: 6.

The gene calls are TRBV18 and TRBJ2-3; 10 bases fit TRBD2. Germline CDR1 and CDR2: KGHSH and LQKENI. With 5 bases clipped from V and 5 bases from J, the junction kept 7 bases outside the gene matches. This CDR3 contains 15 residues. CDR3 residues: CASSTSGARQDTQYF. The CDR3 DNA is TGTGCCAGCTCAACTAGCGGGGCCCGGCAAGATACGCAGTATTTT.